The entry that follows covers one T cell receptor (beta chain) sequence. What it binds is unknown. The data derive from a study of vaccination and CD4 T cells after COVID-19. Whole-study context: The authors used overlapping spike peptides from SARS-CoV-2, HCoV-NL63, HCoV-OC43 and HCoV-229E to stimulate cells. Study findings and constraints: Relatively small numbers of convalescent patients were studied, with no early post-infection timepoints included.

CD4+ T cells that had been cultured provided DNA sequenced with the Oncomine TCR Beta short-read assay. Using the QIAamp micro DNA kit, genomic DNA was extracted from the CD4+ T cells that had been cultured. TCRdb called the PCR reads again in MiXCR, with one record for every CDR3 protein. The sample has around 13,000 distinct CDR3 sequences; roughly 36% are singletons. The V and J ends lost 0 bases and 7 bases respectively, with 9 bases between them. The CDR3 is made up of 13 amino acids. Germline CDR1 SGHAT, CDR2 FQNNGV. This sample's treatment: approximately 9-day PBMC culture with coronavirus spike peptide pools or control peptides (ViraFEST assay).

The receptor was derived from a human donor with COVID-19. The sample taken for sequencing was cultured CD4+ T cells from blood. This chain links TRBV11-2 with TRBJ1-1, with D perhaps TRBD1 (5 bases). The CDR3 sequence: CASSLERGLEAFF. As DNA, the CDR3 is TGTGCCAGCAGCTTAGAGCGGGGCCTTGAAGCTTTCTTT.